A single sample gave rise to the 14 T cell receptor beta chains below, sequenced in a study of post-analysis software for immune sequencing data. Regarding the study as a whole: The five TRBV segments detected at higher frequency in patients than in controls included TRBV5-6, TRBV5-1 and TRBV20-1.

The TCR beta cDNA libraries contained unique molecular identifiers. MiXCR was run by TCRdb on the PCR reads, yielding one entry per CDR3 protein. Seen here are about 820,000 distinct CDR3 sequences, about 50% observed once, and the top ten hold approximately 4.4%. Which antigens these TCRs recognize remains unknown. The sequencing sample was made of blood. The receptor source for this set is a girl between 10 and 17 years old with multiple sclerosis.

CDR3 in DNA: TGCAGTGCCGGTCTCGGGGGGGCCTCTGGCTACACCTTC. It translates to CSAGLGGASGYTF. The chain uses TRBV20-1 and TRBJ1-2; tentatively, D is TRBD1 (6 bases). The V end was cut by 6 bases, the J end by 7 bases, with 18 bases between. CDR1 is DFQATT, CDR2 SNEGSKA, per germline (reference sequence). This CDR3 region has 13 residues.

The chain links TRBV6-5 to TRBJ2-3, with a possible D match to TRBD2 (5 bases). The germline V and J ends were trimmed by 0 bases and 12 bases, with 16 bases remaining between them. CDR1 is MNHEY, CDR2 SVGAGI, per germline. The CDR3 spans 14 residues. The CDR3 protein is CASSYSSASKAQYF. Written as DNA, the CDR3 is TGTGCCAGCAGTTACTCGTCGGCTAGCAAGGCCCAGTATTTT.

This clonotype turned up a few times. The genes are TRBV30 and TRBJ1-2; TRBD1 matches at 7 bases. Trimming cost V 2 bases and J 4 bases; bases outside gene matches: 10. The CDR3 is made up of 15 amino acids. The germline CDR1 and CDR2 sequences are GTSNPN and SVGIG (reference sequence). The CDR3 protein is CAWSSKGQPSYGYTF. The CDR3 nucleotides are TGTGCCTGGAGTTCGAAGGGACAGCCGTCCTATGGCTACACCTTC.

The V gene is TRBV7-9, the J gene TRBJ1-1, with D uncertain. Germline CDR1 and CDR2: SEHNR and FQNEAQ (reference sequence). The length of the CDR3 is 15 residues. Trimming left V 2 bases short and J 2 bases short, with 12 bases between. CDR3 DNA: TGTGCCAGCAGCTTACAAAGGACCGCTAACACTGAAGCTTTCTTT. As protein: CASSLQRTANTEAFF. The full variable domain, in which reference TRBV7-9 and TRBJ1-1 provide the parts outside the CDR3, is DTGVSQNPRHKITKRGQNVTFRCDPISEHNRLYWYRQTLGQGPEFLTYFQNEAQLEKSRLLSDRFSAERPKGSFSTLEIQRTEQGDSAMYLCASSLQRTANTEAFFGQGTRLTVV.

There are a few counts of this clonotype. The V gene is TRBV5-1, the J gene TRBJ2-7; D perhaps matches TRBD2 (6 bases). The ends were cut back, 0 bases at V and 2 bases at J, with 9 bases in the middle. In germline, CDR1 is SGHRS, CDR2 YFSETQ. This CDR3 contains 14 residues. The CDR3 region has the DNA TGCGCCAGCAGCTTGGACGGGGGAGCCTACGAGCAGTACTTC. Translated, it gives CASSLDGGAYEQYF.

The rearrangement links TRBV6-2 or TRBV6-3 to TRBJ2-7; D is perhaps TRBD2 (5 bases). This CDR3 has 14 amino acids. V shed 2 bases and J shed 5 bases, with 13 bases lying between them. Per germline, CDR1 MNHEY and CDR2 SVGEGT. DNA for the CDR3: TGTGCCAGCAGTTACGGTAGGGAGCATAACGAGCAGTACTTC. Its translation is CASSYGREHNEQYF.

J is TRBJ2-5 and V is TRBV12-5; no clear D gene. The CDR3 length is 12 residues. Germline CDR1 LGHNT, CDR2 FRNRAP. V was cut by 8 bases and J by 5 bases, with 12 bases left in between. The CDR3 spells CASKIGWETQYF. In nucleotides, the CDR3 is TGTGCTAGTAAGATAGGATGGGAGACCCAGTACTTC.

The chain joins TRBV5-1 to TRBJ2-1; tentative D call: TRBD1 (6 bases). From germline, CDR1 is SGHRS and CDR2 YFSETQ. This CDR3 spans 15 amino acids. Trimming shortened V by 4 bases and J by 10 bases, and 21 bases separated the two germline ends. CDR3 nucleotides: TGCGCCAGCAGCCGGGACACCCTTAAATCGATAGAGCAGTTCTTC. Translated: CASSRDTLKSIEQFF.

The V call is TRBV20-1, the J call TRBJ2-1; D might be TRBD2 (7 bases). Germline V lookup: CDR1 DFQATT, CDR2 SNEGSKA (reference sequence). The CDR3 loop spans 15 amino acids. The ends were cut back, 6 bases at V and 1 base at J, with 16 bases in the middle. CDR3 in DNA: TGCAGTGCCACCCCGCGGGGGCGTTCCTACAATGAGCAGTTCTTC. It specifies CSATPRGRSYNEQFF.

This clonotype has a count of ten or more. This chain connects TRBV9 to TRBJ2-7, with D perhaps given as TRBD1 or TRBD2 (5 bases each). The germline V gene has CDR1 SGDLS and CDR2 YYNGEE. The length of the CDR3 is 16 residues. V was shortened by 0 bases and J by 0 bases, with 13 bases between the two germline ends. CDR3 region: CASSVDGGPHSYEQYF. CDR3 sequence (DNA): TGTGCCAGCAGCGTAGATGGGGGACCTCACTCCTACGAGCAGTACTTC.

On this clonotype: Mismatch with germline at one junction end may stem from a read error. J is TRBJ2-1 and V is TRBV14; D is perhaps TRBD1 or TRBD2 (5 bases each). The CDR3 length is 14 residues. Germline V lookup: CDR1 SGHDN, CDR2 FVKESK. The CDR3 region has the DNA TGTGCCAGCAGCCAAGATTGGGGGACCGGGGAGCTGTTCTTC. Residues: CASSQDWGTGELFF. Based on the CDR3 plus reference TRBV14 and TRBJ2-1, the full variable domain is EAGVTQFPSHSVIEKGQTVTLRCDPISGHDNLYWYRRVMGKEIKFLLHFVKESKQDESGMPNNRFLAERTGGTYSTLKVQPAELEDSGVYFCASSQDWGTGELFFGPGTRLTVL.

The chain combines TRBV7-9 with TRBJ2-3; possible D gene TRBD2, 5 bases. V was cut by 1 base and J by 3 bases, with 11 bases left in between. CDR1 SEHNR and CDR2 FQNEAQ come from the germline V gene (reference sequence). This CDR3 comprises 15 residues. The CDR3 region has the DNA TGTGCCAGCAGCTTAGATGGGAGAATGACAGATACGCAGTATTTT. Amino acids: CASSLDGRMTDTQYF. Using reference TRBV7-9 and TRBJ2-3 for the parts outside the CDR3, the full variable domain is DTGVSQNPRHKITKRGQNVTFRCDPISEHNRLYWYRQTLGQGPEFLTYFQNEAQLEKSRLLSDRFSAERPKGSFSTLEIQRTEQGDSAMYLCASSLDGRMTDTQYFGPGTRLTVL.

CDR3 loop: CASSLAGQEWRIQYF. Here the CDR3 DNA reads TGCGCCAGCAGCTTGGCAGGGCAGGAATGGAGGATTCAGTACTTC. The V call is TRBV5-1, the J call TRBJ2-7; either TRBD1 or TRBD2 may fit D (5 bases each). V lost 0 bases, J lost 10 bases, and 20 bases lay in between. CDR1 and CDR2 from the germline V gene are SGHRS and YFSETQ. The CDR3 is 15 residues long.

V gene TRBV9 combines with J gene TRBJ2-3; unclear D gene. V was cut by 2 bases and J by 4 bases, with 11 bases left in between. The V gene's germline CDR1 is SGDLS and CDR2 YYNGEE. This CDR3 has 14 residues. The CDR3 sequence is CASSVKDPPDTQYF. CDR3 coding DNA: TGTGCCAGCAGCGTCAAGGACCCCCCAGATACGCAGTATTTT.